Sequencing of this TCR beta chain was carried out in a study of tumor-infiltrating lymphocytes in localized non-small cell lung cancer. Across the study: Tumor tissue and non-adjacent uninvolved lung came from each patient.

Using immunoSEQ multiplex PCR, the repertoire was profiled, and TCRdb retains in-frame clones only, with some absent. The sample holds approximately 15,000 clones, 80% seen once. Study-level results: TCR sequencing covered a subset of patients with enough tissue. T-cell fraction did not differ between immunotypes IM1 and IM2.

With regard to this clone: Antigen: not known.

V was shortened by 2 bases and J by 3 bases, with 11 bases between the two germline ends. From germline, CDR1 is LNHDA and CDR2 SQIVND (reference sequence). The CDR3 sequence is 14 residues long. This receptor was taken from a human donor with non-small cell lung cancer. The source material was uninvolved lung tissue not adjacent to the tumor. The gene calls are TRBV19 and TRBJ2-7; D may be TRBD2 (5 bases). The CDR3 spells CASSIRVRDYEQYF. CDR3 coding DNA: TGTGCCAGTAGTATAAGGGTGAGGGACTACGAGCAGTACTTC.